The 11 T cell receptor beta chains in this list originate from one sample, sequenced in a study of cytomegalovirus exposure and HLA in healthy donors. PCR employed 60 Vbeta and 13 Jbeta primers. Repertoires were generated with immunoSEQ multiplex PCR, while TCRdb's copy carries only in-frame clones and drops some. The repertoire consists of 100,000 or so clones, with 75% to 85% occurring once and the leading ten covering under 5%. Source material: PBMCs. The receptors stem from a woman aged 45-59 years in good health and CMV-seropositive.

This clone was detected once. This chain connects TRBV5-1 to TRBJ2-1; TRBD1 matches 9 bases. The J segment lost 4 bases and the V segment lost 4 bases, leaving 9 bases of the junction unmatched. The CDR3 loop spans 16 amino acids. Germline CDR1 reads SGHRS; CDR2 reads YFSETQ. The CDR3 bases are TGCGCCAGCAGCGTGGGACAGGGCGGTGGGTACAATGAGCAGTTCTTC. Residues: CASSVGQGGGYNEQFF.

The genes are TRBV19 and TRBJ2-1; tentative D call: TRBD2 (6 bases). Trimming removed 5 bases from V and 4 bases from J, with 15 bases in between. Per the germline V gene, CDR1 is LNHDA and CDR2 is SQIVND (reference sequence). CDR3 length equals 15 residues. The CDR3 loop is CASSSGLLIYNEQFF. The CDR3 nucleotides are TGTGCCAGTAGTTCGGGACTCCTAATATACAATGAGCAGTTCTTC.

V gene TRBV19 combines with J gene TRBJ2-1; 12 bases line up with TRBD2. From germline, CDR1 is LNHDA and CDR2 SQIVND (reference sequence). V lost 5 bases, J lost 2 bases, and 16 bases stayed unmatched. This CDR3 comprises 20 residues. The CDR3 protein is CASSSSLRLAGDQAYNEQFF. CDR3 nucleotides: TGTGCCAGTAGTTCCTCTTTAAGACTAGCGGGAGATCAGGCCTACAATGAGCAGTTCTTC.

The CDR3 DNA sequence: TGTGCCAGCAGCGCGGACAGGGGGCATGCGAACACTGAAGCTTTCTTT. Its protein is CASSADRGHANTEAFF. This sequence joins TRBV7-9 and TRBJ1-1, with 11 bases fitting TRBD1. The CDR3 loop spans 16 amino acids. Germline V CDR1 and CDR2: SEHNR, FQNEAQ (reference sequence). V trimming: 5 bases; J trimming: 1 base; junction bases outside the gene matches: 6. Full variable domain (remainder filled in from reference TRBV7-9 and TRBJ1-1): DTGVSQNPRHKITKRGQNVTFRCDPISEHNRLYWYRQTLGQGPEFLTYFQNEAQLEKSRLLSDRFSAERPKGSFSTLEIQRTEQGDSAMYLCASSADRGHANTEAFFGQGTRLTVV.

This sequence joins TRBV18 and TRBJ2-1, with a weak D call TRBD1 (6 bases). V gave up 11 bases and J gave up 1 base, with 9 bases separating them. The CDR3 totals 12 residues. The germline V gene encodes CDR1 KGHSH and CDR2 LQKENI. This chain's CDR3 is CAGGQSYNEQFF. CDR3 bases: TGTGCCGGGGGCCAATCCTACAATGAGCAGTTCTTC.

The J gene is TRBJ1-3, the V gene TRBV19, with D perhaps matching TRBD1 (5 bases). Trimming shortened V by 3 bases and J by 0 bases, and 9 bases separated the two germline ends. Germline lookup yields CDR1 LNHDA and CDR2 SQIVND (reference sequence). The CDR3 contains 15 residues. The CDR3 sequence: CASSMDTGSGNTIYF. The CDR3 bases are TGTGCCAGTAGTATGGACACCGGCTCTGGAAACACCATATATTTT. Full variable domain (remainder filled in from reference TRBV19 and TRBJ1-3): DGGITQSPKYLFRKEGQNVTLSCEQNLNHDAMYWYRQDPGQGLRLIYYSQIVNDFQKGDIAEGYSVSREKKESFPLTVTSAQKNPTAFYLCASSMDTGSGNTIYFGEGSWLTVV.

V is TRBV27 and J is TRBJ2-5; D not resolved. Trimming took 5 bases from V and 5 from J, leaving 21 bases between them. Germline-derived CDR1 and CDR2 are MNHEY and SMNVEV (reference sequence). This CDR3 contains 16 residues. The CDR3 loop is CASSLSFPLPEETQYF. The CDR3 DNA is TGTGCCAGCAGTCTCTCCTTCCCTTTGCCCGAGGAGACCCAGTACTTC.

The chain couples TRBV9 to TRBJ2-1, with D maybe TRBD2 (6 bases). Germline assignment: CDR1 SGDLS and CDR2 YYNGEE. V shed 6 bases and J shed 3 bases, with 19 bases lying between them. The CDR3 loop spans 16 amino acids. CDR3 nucleotide sequence: TGTGCCAGCACCCCCGTGATGGAGGGCTACTACAATGAGCAGTTCTTC. Amino acids: CASTPVMEGYYNEQFF.

This sequence joins TRBV19 and TRBJ1-2, with D possibly TRBD1 on 5 matching bases. Germline loops: CDR1 LNHDA, CDR2 SQIVND (reference sequence). The ends were cut back, 7 bases at V and 7 bases at J, with 22 bases in the middle. The CDR3 spans 15 residues. CDR3 protein: CASTSTEAKLSGYTF. The CDR3 DNA reads TGTGCCAGTACCTCGACAGAGGCTAAACTCTCTGGCTACACCTTC. The complete variable domain, with remaining parts taken from reference TRBV19 and TRBJ1-2, reads DGGITQSPKYLFRKEGQNVTLSCEQNLNHDAMYWYRQDPGQGLRLIYYSQIVNDFQKGDIAEGYSVSREKKESFPLTVTSAQKNPTAFYLCASTSTEAKLSGYTFGSGTRLTVV.

The chain is built from TRBV7-9 and TRBJ2-5; no firm D call. The ends were cut back, 2 bases at V and 2 bases at J, with 3 bases in the middle. Germline values: CDR1 SEHNR, CDR2 FQNEAQ (reference sequence). CDR3 size: 12 residues. CDR3 sequence reads: CASSLTQETQYF. As DNA, the CDR3 is TGTGCCAGCAGCTTAACTCAAGAGACCCAGTACTTC.

This clone showed up just a few times. The chain is built from TRBV30 and TRBJ1-2, with TRBD1 identical over 8 bases. CDR3 length: 15 amino acids. Per germline, CDR1 GTSNPN and CDR2 SVGIG (reference sequence). Germline trimming cut 2 bases from V and 7 bases from J; bases unmatched to any gene: 12. CDR3 loop: CAWSPAHRGASGYTF. CDR3 nucleotides: TGTGCCTGGAGTCCAGCACACAGGGGGGCCTCTGGCTACACCTTC.